This T cell receptor (beta chain) was documented in a study of early stage breast cancer tumors. Study background: Twelve of the 16 invasive tumors were ER+, PR+ and HER2-. General observations from the study: Enriched TCRB sequences shared across patients were mostly commonly generated sequences.

The CDR3 is made up of 13 amino acids. The ends were cut back, 6 bases at V and 0 bases at J, with 9 bases in the middle. Germline-derived CDR1 and CDR2 are SGHTA and FQGNSA. Comment on this clone: What it recognizes is unknown.

Assay used: immunoSEQ multiplex PCR; TCRdb lists only in-frame clones, some missing. Altogether about 36,000 clones are present, around 70% being singletons, with the ten largest covering 6.8%. This clonotype was sampled from a person aged 55 to 69 with breast cancer. The chain links TRBV7-2 to TRBJ2-7; tentatively, D is TRBD2 (6 bases). Specimen: blood. CDR3 region: CASRPAGSYEQYF. CDR3 nucleotide sequence: TGTGCCAGCAGACCAGCGGGCTCCTACGAGCAGTACTTC. Supplemented by reference TRBV7-2 and TRBJ2-7, the full variable domain reads GAGVSQSPSNKVTEKGKDVELRCDPISGHTALYWYRQSLGQGLEFLIYFQGNSAPDKSGLPSDRFSAERTGGSVSTLTIQRTQQEDSAVYLCASRPAGSYEQYFGPGTRLTVT.